These T cell receptor beta chains were read from a single sample in a study of a mutant IDH1 vaccine in newly diagnosed glioma. Generated by immunoSEQ multiplex PCR, the TCRdb table keeps only in-frame clones and is missing some. The data hold 30,000 to 40,000 clones, with just under 95% observed a single time. The material sequenced was PBMCs, taken from a glioma patient treated with radiotherapy, temozolomide or both. Receptors originate from a man between 18 and 29 years old with glioma. Each CDR3 is given with its conserved first and last residue. Fields, in order: clone size, V gene, D gene, J gene, CDR3 DNA, CDR3 protein. The D gene is left open where the match is weak. Rows may omit the clone size; those that give it use once, few, many or a size class.

clone size: NA
V gene: TRBV30
D gene: TRBD2
J gene: TRBJ2-5
CDR3 DNA: TGTGCCTGGACTAGCGGGAGGCTGTACCAAGAGACCCAGTACTTC
CDR3 protein: CAWTSGRLYQETQYF

clone size: NA
V gene: TRBV7-8
D gene: TRBD2
J gene: TRBJ2-7
CDR3 DNA: TGTGCCAGCAGCCCAACGCGGGGGTCGAGCGAGCAGTACTTC
CDR3 protein: CASSPTRGSSEQYF

clone size: NA
V gene: TRBV5-6
D gene: NA
J gene: TRBJ2-7
CDR3 DNA: TGTGCCAGCAGCTCCTTTGGCCTTGGAGGCGACGAGCAGTACTTC
CDR3 protein: CASSSFGLGGDEQYF

clone size: NA
V gene: TRBV13
D gene: TRBD1
J gene: TRBJ1-5
CDR3 DNA: TGTGCCAGCAGCTTGGGGACAGGGGGCAATCAGCCCCAGCATTTT
CDR3 protein: CASSLGTGGNQPQHF

clone size: once
V gene: TRBV7-2
D gene: NA
J gene: TRBJ1-3
CDR3 DNA: TGTGCCAGCAGCCCCCAACCCATGAGCTCTGGAAACACCATATATTTT
CDR3 protein: CASSPQPMSSGNTIYF

clone size: NA
V gene: TRBV19
D gene: TRBD1
J gene: TRBJ2-5
CDR3 DNA: TGTGCCAGTAGTACCCGGGACAGCCAAGAGACCCAGTACTTC
CDR3 protein: CASSTRDSQETQYF

clone size: NA
V gene: TRBV19
D gene: NA
J gene: TRBJ2-7
CDR3 DNA: TGTGCCAGTAGTATAGGAGGCCGCTACGAGCAGTACTTC
CDR3 protein: CASSIGGRYEQYF

clone size: NA
V gene: TRBV6-1
D gene: NA
J gene: TRBJ1-1
CDR3 DNA: TGTGCCAGCAGACCGGGTACTGGGAACACTGAAGCTTTCTTT
CDR3 protein: CASRPGTGNTEAFF

clone size: NA
V gene: TRBV7-2
D gene: TRBD1
J gene: TRBJ2-7
CDR3 DNA: TGTGCCAGCAGCTCGGGACAGGCGGCCTACGAGCAGTACTTC
CDR3 protein: CASSSGQAAYEQYF

clone size: NA
V gene: TRBV6-5
D gene: NA
J gene: TRBJ2-5
CDR3 DNA: TGTGCCAGCAGTCCCCCCCCTAATTCCCGAGAGACCCAGTACTTC
CDR3 protein: CASSPPPNSRETQYF

clone size: NA
V gene: TRBV6-5
D gene: TRBD2
J gene: TRBJ2-3
CDR3 DNA: TGTGCCAGCAGTTTAGCGGGAAGCGCAGATACGCAGTATTTT
CDR3 protein: CASSLAGSADTQYF

clone size: NA
V gene: TRBV7-8
D gene: TRBD1
J gene: TRBJ1-2
CDR3 DNA: TGTGCCAGCAGCTCGGCGGGACAGGGGGCTAAAAGTAACTATGGCTACACCTTC
CDR3 protein: CASSSAGQGAKSNYGYTF

clone size: NA
V gene: TRBV5-4
D gene: TRBD1
J gene: TRBJ1-2
CDR3 DNA: TGTGCCAGCAGCTCCTTCGACAGGGCTAACTATGGCTACACCTTC
CDR3 protein: CASSSFDRANYGYTF

clone size: NA
V gene: TRBV13
D gene: NA
J gene: TRBJ2-7
CDR3 DNA: TGTGCCAGCAGCCTCGGACGGCCTGGCAAGCAGTACTTC
CDR3 protein: CASSLGRPGKQYF

clone size: NA
V gene: TRBV5-6
D gene: TRBD1
J gene: TRBJ1-4
CDR3 DNA: TGTGCCAGCAGCAGGGGACAGGGGCCAGCTAATGAAAAACTGTTTTTT
CDR3 protein: CASSRGQGPANEKLFF

clone size: once
V gene: TRBV6-5
D gene: TRBD1
J gene: TRBJ2-7
CDR3 DNA: TGTGCCAGCAGCCGGGACAGAAACCACGAGCAGTACTTC
CDR3 protein: CASSRDRNHEQYF

clone size: NA
V gene: TRBV5-4
D gene: TRBD1
J gene: TRBJ1-1
CDR3 DNA: TGTGCCAGCAGCTACAAGGGGACAGGGAACACTGAAGCTTTCTTT
CDR3 protein: CASSYKGTGNTEAFF

clone size: NA
V gene: TRBV6-1
D gene: TRBD1
J gene: TRBJ2-7
CDR3 DNA: TGTGCCAGCAGTCTTTCCGGGACAGGGGGCTACGAGCAGTACTTC
CDR3 protein: CASSLSGTGGYEQYF

clone size: NA
V gene: TRBV9
D gene: NA
J gene: TRBJ2-2
CDR3 DNA: TGTGCCAGCAGCGTAGATGGCGGGGAGCTGTTTTTT
CDR3 protein: CASSVDGGELFF

clone size: NA
V gene: TRBV29-1
D gene: NA
J gene: TRBJ2-2
CDR3 DNA: TGCAGCGTTGAAGGGAGTAGTCTGAACACCGGGGAGCTGTTTTTT
CDR3 protein: CSVEGSSLNTGELFF

clone size: NA
V gene: TRBV6-1
D gene: NA
J gene: TRBJ1-1
CDR3 DNA: TGTGCCAGCAGTGGGAATACTAACACTGAAGCTTTCTTT
CDR3 protein: CASSGNTNTEAFF

clone size: NA
V gene: TRBV19
D gene: TRBD2
J gene: TRBJ2-6
CDR3 DNA: TGTGCCAGTAGTCCTAGCGGGAGGCTAGGTGGGGCCAACGTCCTGACTTTC
CDR3 protein: CASSPSGRLGGANVLTF

clone size: NA
V gene: TRBV6-5
D gene: NA
J gene: TRBJ1-2
CDR3 DNA: TGTGCCAGCAGTGAAACCGGGACTAACTATGGCTACACCTTC
CDR3 protein: CASSETGTNYGYTF

clone size: NA
V gene: TRBV11-2
D gene: NA
J gene: TRBJ1-1
CDR3 DNA: TGTGCCAGCAGCCGTGCCCGGGGCAACACTGAAGCTTTCTTT
CDR3 protein: CASSRARGNTEAFF

clone size: NA
V gene: TRBV4-3
D gene: NA
J gene: TRBJ1-2
CDR3 DNA: TGCGCCAGCAGCCAAGATCGGACCGCACCCTATGGCTACACCTTC
CDR3 protein: CASSQDRTAPYGYTF

clone size: NA
V gene: TRBV7-9
D gene: NA
J gene: TRBJ2-7
CDR3 DNA: TGTGCCAGCAGCTTAGCACAGAACTCCTACGAGCAGTACTTC
CDR3 protein: CASSLAQNSYEQYF

clone size: NA
V gene: TRBV27
D gene: NA
J gene: TRBJ2-7
CDR3 DNA: TGTGCCAGCAGTTCTCCGGGGCGCGAGCAGTACTTC
CDR3 protein: CASSSPGREQYF

clone size: NA
V gene: TRBV4-2
D gene: TRBD2
J gene: TRBJ2-1
CDR3 DNA: TGTGCCAGCAGCCAACCGGGACTAGCGAATGAGCAGTTCTTC
CDR3 protein: CASSQPGLANEQFF

clone size: NA
V gene: TRBV6-4
D gene: NA
J gene: TRBJ2-2
CDR3 DNA: TGTGCCAGCAGTGCCGCGCAGAACACCGGGGAGCTGTTTTTT
CDR3 protein: CASSAAQNTGELFF

clone size: NA
V gene: TRBV5-1
D gene: TRBD1
J gene: TRBJ2-5
CDR3 DNA: TGCGCCAGCAGCTTGGGGGCTTTCACAGGGGGCAAAGAGACCCAGTACTTC
CDR3 protein: CASSLGAFTGGKETQYF

clone size: NA
V gene: TRBV29-1
D gene: NA
J gene: TRBJ1-2
CDR3 DNA: TGCAGCGCACAGGGAGTAGATGGCTACACCTTC
CDR3 protein: CSAQGVDGYTF

clone size: NA
V gene: TRBV2
D gene: TRBD2
J gene: TRBJ2-3
CDR3 DNA: TGTGCCAGCAGTCCCACGACTAGCGCAGATACGCAGTATTTT
CDR3 protein: CASSPTTSADTQYF

clone size: NA
V gene: TRBV6-1
D gene: NA
J gene: TRBJ2-7
CDR3 DNA: TGTGCCAGCAGTGAAGGACAGGATTTTTTCTACGAGCAGTACTTC
CDR3 protein: CASSEGQDFFYEQYF

clone size: NA
V gene: TRBV5-4
D gene: TRBD2
J gene: TRBJ2-3
CDR3 DNA: TGTGCCAGCAGCTCATCACTAGCGGGAGGTGCAGATACGCAGTATTTT
CDR3 protein: CASSSSLAGGADTQYF

clone size: NA
V gene: TRBV27
D gene: NA
J gene: TRBJ1-6
CDR3 DNA: TGTGCCAGCAGACAGATGACCGCAAATTCACCCCTCCACTTT
CDR3 protein: CASRQMTANSPLHF

clone size: NA
V gene: TRBV11-1
D gene: NA
J gene: TRBJ1-1
CDR3 DNA: TGTGCCAGCAGCTTAGGGGGAAACACTGAAGCTTTCTTT
CDR3 protein: CASSLGGNTEAFF

clone size: once
V gene: TRBV6-6
D gene: TRBD1
J gene: TRBJ1-6
CDR3 DNA: TGTGCCAGCAGAGGACAGGGGCTATCACCCCTCCACTTT
CDR3 protein: CASRGQGLSPLHF

clone size: NA
V gene: TRBV7-9
D gene: TRBD1
J gene: TRBJ2-7
CDR3 DNA: TGTGCCAGCAGCTTAATGGGACAGGGGGCTGGCGAGCAGTACTTC
CDR3 protein: CASSLMGQGAGEQYF

clone size: once
V gene: TRBV7-9
D gene: TRBD2
J gene: TRBJ2-7
CDR3 DNA: TGTGCCAGCAGCTTCGCGGCTAGCGGGATGCCCGAGCAGTACTTC
CDR3 protein: CASSFAASGMPEQYF

clone size: once
V gene: TRBV4-2
D gene: TRBD1
J gene: TRBJ1-2
CDR3 DNA: TGTGCCAGCAGCCAAGATCGAGGGGGCGTTGGCTACACCTTC
CDR3 protein: CASSQDRGGVGYTF

clone size: NA
V gene: TRBV7-2
D gene: NA
J gene: TRBJ2-1
CDR3 DNA: TGTGCCAGCAGCTCGGCCCTGCGCAGGAAGGATGAGCAGTTCTTC
CDR3 protein: CASSSALRRKDEQFF

clone size: NA
V gene: TRBV2
D gene: TRBD1
J gene: TRBJ2-6
CDR3 DNA: TGTGCCAGCAGCTCCGGGACAGGGAACGGGGCCAACGTCCTGACTTTC
CDR3 protein: CASSSGTGNGANVLTF

clone size: NA
V gene: TRBV6-1
D gene: TRBD1
J gene: TRBJ2-7
CDR3 DNA: TGTGCCAGCAGTGTAGACACAGGGGACCAGTACTTC
CDR3 protein: CASSVDTGDQYF

clone size: NA
V gene: TRBV7-9
D gene: NA
J gene: TRBJ1-2
CDR3 DNA: TGTGCCAGCAGCTTATCTGCAGGAACAAACTATGGCTACACCTTC
CDR3 protein: CASSLSAGTNYGYTF

clone size: NA
V gene: TRBV10-1
D gene: NA
J gene: TRBJ2-7
CDR3 DNA: TGCGCCAGCAGTGCCGGGAGCTCCTACGAGCAGTACTTC
CDR3 protein: CASSAGSSYEQYF

clone size: NA
V gene: TRBV28
D gene: NA
J gene: TRBJ2-7
CDR3 DNA: TGTGCCAGCAGCGGATACAACGAGCAGTACTTC
CDR3 protein: CASSGYNEQYF

clone size: NA
V gene: TRBV20-1
D gene: NA
J gene: TRBJ2-5
CDR3 DNA: TGCAGTGCTACCCCTCCCGGGGGCCAGTACTTC
CDR3 protein: CSATPPGGQYF

clone size: once
V gene: TRBV9
D gene: NA
J gene: TRBJ1-4
CDR3 DNA: TGTGCCAGCAGCGTATCCCGTCTAGATAATGAAAAACTGTTTTTT
CDR3 protein: CASSVSRLDNEKLFF

clone size: NA
V gene: TRBV29-1
D gene: NA
J gene: TRBJ1-1
CDR3 DNA: TGCAGCGTTGTCAGGGGAAGGGGAACTGAAGCTTTCTTT
CDR3 protein: CSVVRGRGTEAFF

clone size: NA
V gene: TRBV29-1
D gene: NA
J gene: TRBJ1-1
CDR3 DNA: TGCAGCGGTCAGGGGACTAACACTGAAGCTTTCTTT
CDR3 protein: CSGQGTNTEAFF

clone size: NA
V gene: TRBV7-2
D gene: NA
J gene: TRBJ1-1
CDR3 DNA: TGTGCCAGCAGCACAAGGACGGCGAACACTGAAGCTTTCTTT
CDR3 protein: CASSTRTANTEAFF

clone size: NA
V gene: TRBV27
D gene: NA
J gene: TRBJ2-5
CDR3 DNA: TGTGCCAGCAGCCAGCGTCGGGGGGAGACCCAGTACTTC
CDR3 protein: CASSQRRGETQYF

clone size: NA
V gene: TRBV19
D gene: TRBD1
J gene: TRBJ2-3
CDR3 DNA: TGTGCCAGTAGATCTGGGACAGGGGGGCATACGCAGTATTTT
CDR3 protein: CASRSGTGGHTQYF